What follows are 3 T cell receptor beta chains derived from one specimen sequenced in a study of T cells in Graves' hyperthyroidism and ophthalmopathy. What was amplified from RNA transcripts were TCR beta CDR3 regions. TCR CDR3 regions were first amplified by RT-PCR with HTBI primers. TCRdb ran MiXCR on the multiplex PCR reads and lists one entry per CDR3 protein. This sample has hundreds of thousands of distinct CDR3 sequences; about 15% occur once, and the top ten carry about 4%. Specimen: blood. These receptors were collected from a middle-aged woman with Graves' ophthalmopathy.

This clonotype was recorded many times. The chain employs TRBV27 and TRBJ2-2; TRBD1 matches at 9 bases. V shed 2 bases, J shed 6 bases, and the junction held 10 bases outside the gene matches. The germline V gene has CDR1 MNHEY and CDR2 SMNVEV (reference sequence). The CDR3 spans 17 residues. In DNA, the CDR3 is TGTGCCAGCAGTTTAAACCCGAGGACAGGGGCTGCCGGGGAGCTGTTTTTT. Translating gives CASSLNPRTGAAGELFF.

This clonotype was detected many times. The CDR3 reads CASSLYRFIGELFF. CDR3 nucleotides: TGTGCCAGCAGTTTATACAGGTTCATCGGGGAGCTGTTTTTT. The chain combines TRBV12-3 or TRBV12-4 with TRBJ2-2, with D perhaps TRBD1 (5 bases). This CDR3 contains 14 residues. The V gene lost 2 bases and the J gene lost 7 bases, with 11 bases spanning the gap.

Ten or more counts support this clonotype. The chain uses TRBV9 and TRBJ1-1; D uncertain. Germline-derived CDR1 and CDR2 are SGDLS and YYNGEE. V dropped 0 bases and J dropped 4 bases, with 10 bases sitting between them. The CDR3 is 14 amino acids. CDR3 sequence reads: CASSVDGVGTEAFF. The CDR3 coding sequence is TGTGCCAGCAGCGTAGACGGCGTGGGCACTGAAGCTTTCTTT.